The 3 T cell receptor beta chains below were found in one sample sequenced in a study of blood T cell repertoires in COVID-19 (dated by TCRdb to 2018 to 2021). Receptors were amplified or captured by the immunoSEQ multiplex PCR assay. TCRdb retrieved this table from immuneACCESS and kept in-frame rearrangements only. Not all clones are present; in checked studies, unresolved V genes account for under half, and no reason is known for the remainder. For this sample there are over 250,000 clones; around 91% appear just once. The top ten clonotypes cover 2.4% of the sample. The sequencing sample was made of PBMCs or T cells enriched from blood (not recorded which). Receptor source: a woman under 30 who had recovered from COVID-19.

The chain links TRBV19 to TRBJ2-3; 9 bases agree with TRBD2. V shed 3 bases and J 5 bases; nucleotides not matched to a gene: 12. The CDR3 is 17 amino acids. CDR1 and CDR2 from the germline V gene are LNHDA and SQIVND (reference sequence). Written as DNA, the CDR3 is TGTGCCAGTAGTATCGCCCTGGCGGGGGGGCCTAGAGATACGCAGTATTTT. Amino acids: CASSIALAGGPRDTQYF.

The chain uses TRBV19 and TRBJ1-1; the D is unclear. The CDR3 contains 11 residues. V gave up 7 bases and J gave up 5 bases, with 8 bases separating them. Germline V CDR1 and CDR2: LNHDA, SQIVND (reference sequence). CDR3 sequence reads: CASIFGTEAFF. The CDR3 nucleotides read TGTGCCAGTATATTCGGGACTGAAGCTTTCTTT.

The J gene is TRBJ2-1, the V gene TRBV14; 10 positions match TRBD1. The germline V gene encodes CDR1 SGHDN and CDR2 FVKESK. The CDR3 sequence is 15 residues long. J gave up 6 bases and V 4 bases, and 6 bases lay outside the gene matches. CDR3 in DNA: TGTGCCAGCAGCCGGGGACAGGGGAGCCGCAATGAGCAGTTCTTC. It encodes CASSRGQGSRNEQFF.